Detailed here is one TCR beta chain. The sample originates from a study of T cell changes during pregnancy in multiple sclerosis. CDR1 is SGHDT and CDR2 is YYEEEE in the germline V gene. This CDR3 has 18 amino acids. Unmatched junction bases numbered 14, after V lost 2 bases and J lost 3 bases. Libraries were prepared by immunoSEQ multiplex PCR; TCRdb keeps only in-frame clonotypes and omits some of them. This repertoire shows about 73,000 clones, 90% found once; its top ten account for roughly 9.5%. This TCR was recovered from a female donor in good health, enrolled as a control in a pregnancy study. The specimen was peripheral blood, collected after pregnancy. The genes are TRBV5-6 and TRBJ2-1; 7 positions match TRBD2. The CDR3 loop is CASSFSLGGSGLYNEQFF. The CDR3 region has the DNA TGTGCCAGCAGCTTCTCCCTGGGGGGTAGCGGGCTCTACAATGAGCAGTTCTTC.